Listed below are T cell receptor beta chains from one sample, sequenced in a study of shared clonotypes between healthy human individuals. The method was immunoSEQ multiplex PCR; TCRdb's version includes in-frame clones alone and lacks a portion of them. The sample holds around 2,000,000 clones, 85% to 95% seen once. Input material: naive CD8+ T cells sorted from blood. These receptors were taken from a man younger than 35 in good health. CDR3s include the opening cysteine and the closing phenylalanine or tryptophan. The order of the fields is V gene, clone size, D gene, J gene, CDR3 protein, CDR3 DNA. A D gene is named only where the DNA matches it firmly. The size of a clone is reported for some rows only, either as once, few or many, or as a class for expanded clones.

v_call: TRBV27; clone_size: NA; d_call: NA; j_call: TRBJ1-6; cdr3_aa: CASRIQGDNSPLHF; cdr3_nt: TGTGCCAGCAGGATACAGGGTGATAATTCACCCCTCCACTTT
v_call: TRBV11-2; clone_size: NA; d_call: TRBD1; j_call: TRBJ1-6; cdr3_aa: CASSLDPGGTHSPLHF; cdr3_nt: TGTGCCAGCAGCTTAGACCCAGGGGGGACCCATTCACCCCTCCACTTT
v_call: TRBV7-9; clone_size: NA; d_call: TRBD1; j_call: TRBJ2-7; cdr3_aa: CASSSGQGEMDEQYF; cdr3_nt: TGTGCCAGCAGCTCTGGACAGGGGGAAATGGACGAGCAGTACTTC
v_call: TRBV30; clone_size: NA; d_call: NA; j_call: TRBJ2-5; cdr3_aa: CAWKADRETQYF; cdr3_nt: TGTGCCTGGAAAGCGGATAGGGAGACCCAGTACTTC
v_call: TRBV27; clone_size: NA; d_call: NA; j_call: TRBJ1-6; cdr3_aa: CASREYNSPLHF; cdr3_nt: TGTGCCAGCCGGGAGTATAATTCACCCCTCCACTTT
v_call: TRBV28; clone_size: NA; d_call: NA; j_call: TRBJ2-7; cdr3_aa: CASSSDREGPRKLSYEQYF; cdr3_nt: TGTGCCAGCAGTTCCGACAGGGAGGGACCCCGTAAGCTATCCTACGAGCAGTACTTC
v_call: TRBV11-2; clone_size: NA; d_call: TRBD1; j_call: TRBJ1-2; cdr3_aa: CASSLEGQTAYVYGYTF; cdr3_nt: TGTGCCAGCAGCTTAGAGGGACAGACCGCCTATGTCTATGGCTACACCTTC
v_call: TRBV6-6; clone_size: NA; d_call: NA; j_call: TRBJ2-7; cdr3_aa: CASDGTGGDGEQYF; cdr3_nt: TGTGCCAGTGATGGAACCGGTGGGGATGGCGAGCAGTACTTC
v_call: TRBV25-1; clone_size: NA; d_call: NA; j_call: TRBJ1-1; cdr3_aa: CASSGAQGRDTEAFF; cdr3_nt: TGTGCCAGCAGTGGGGCACAGGGTAGGGACACTGAAGCTTTCTTT
v_call: TRBV15; clone_size: NA; d_call: TRBD1; j_call: TRBJ2-7; cdr3_aa: CATSSSGTGEDEQYF; cdr3_nt: TGTGCCACCAGCAGTTCCGGGACAGGGGAGGACGAGCAGTACTTC
v_call: TRBV20-1; clone_size: few; d_call: NA; j_call: TRBJ2-7; cdr3_aa: CSPKNNYEQYF; cdr3_nt: TGCAGTCCTAAGAACAACTACGAGCAGTACTTC
v_call: TRBV7-9; clone_size: NA; d_call: NA; j_call: TRBJ2-3; cdr3_aa: CASSLVRTSSLGNTQYF; cdr3_nt: TGTGCCAGCAGCTTAGTAAGGACGAGCTCTCTAGGTAATACGCAGTATTTT
v_call: TRBV2; clone_size: NA; d_call: TRBD2; j_call: TRBJ2-7; cdr3_aa: CASSGAGTRLSSYEQYF; cdr3_nt: TGTGCCAGCAGCGGGGCTGGGACTAGGTTGAGCTCCTACGAGCAGTACTTC
v_call: TRBV2; clone_size: NA; d_call: NA; j_call: TRBJ2-7; cdr3_aa: CASSSSSSYEQYF; cdr3_nt: TGTGCCAGCAGTTCCTCGAGCTCCTACGAGCAGTACTTC
v_call: TRBV7-9; clone_size: NA; d_call: NA; j_call: TRBJ2-2; cdr3_aa: CASSLGLAGELFF; cdr3_nt: TGTGCCAGCAGCTTAGGGCTGGCCGGGGAGCTGTTTTTT